The TCR beta chain under discussion was sequenced for a study of cytomegalovirus exposure and HLA in healthy donors. Study in general: In terms of ancestry, the Caucasian-associated cluster contained more than 65% of the roughly 400 genotyped donors.

Use of 60 Vbeta and 13 Jbeta primers characterized the PCR. Here immunoSEQ multiplex PCR was the method, and the copy in TCRdb shows in-frame clones only, minus some. This sample carries 100,000 to 150,000 clones, more than 70% of them seen once, and the ten largest clones take less than 5%. The CDR3 is 14 amino acids. The germline V gene has CDR1 LNHDA and CDR2 SQIVND (reference sequence). Trimming shortened V by 6 bases and J by 2 bases, and 14 bases separated the two germline ends. The sequence was obtained from a man aged 25 to 45 in good health and CMV-seronegative. Input material: PBMCs. V usage is TRBV19 and J usage is TRBJ2-7; TRBD2 might be the D (6 bases). The CDR3 DNA sequence: TGTGCCAGTAGACCCCTTGGGGAGGCCTACGAGCAGTACTTC. This codes for CASRPLGEAYEQYF.